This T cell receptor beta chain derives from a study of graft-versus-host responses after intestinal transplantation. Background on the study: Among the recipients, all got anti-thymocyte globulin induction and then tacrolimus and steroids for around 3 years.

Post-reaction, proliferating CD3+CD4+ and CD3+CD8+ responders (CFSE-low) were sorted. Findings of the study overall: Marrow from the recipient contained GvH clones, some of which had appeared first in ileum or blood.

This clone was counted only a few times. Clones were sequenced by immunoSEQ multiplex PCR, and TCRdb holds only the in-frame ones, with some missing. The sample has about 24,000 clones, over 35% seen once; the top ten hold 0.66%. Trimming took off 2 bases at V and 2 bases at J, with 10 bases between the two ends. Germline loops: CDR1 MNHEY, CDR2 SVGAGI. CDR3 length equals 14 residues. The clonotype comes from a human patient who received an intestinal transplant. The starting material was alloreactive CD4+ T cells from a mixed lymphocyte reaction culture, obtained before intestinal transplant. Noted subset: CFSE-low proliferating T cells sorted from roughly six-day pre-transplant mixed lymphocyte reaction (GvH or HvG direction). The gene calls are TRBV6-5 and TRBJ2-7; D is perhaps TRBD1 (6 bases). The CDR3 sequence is CASSYRRGPYEQYF. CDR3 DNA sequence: TGTGCCAGCAGTTACCGCAGGGGCCCCTACGAGCAGTACTTC.